Below, 24 T cell receptor beta chains from the same sample are listed, as sequenced in a study of CD8 T cells in ankylosing spondylitis. TCRdb itself ran the 5' RACE reads through MiXCR, one entry per CDR3 protein. The profile shows some 40,000 distinct CDR3 sequences, 10% of them singletons. Sample: blood, either unsorted or a sorted T cell fraction (not recorded which). These receptors originate from a male donor with ankylosing spondylitis or in good health (not recorded which).

This clonotype was recorded at least ten times. The chain employs TRBV7-9 and TRBJ2-5; D might be TRBD2 (7 bases). This CDR3 has 14 residues. V was cut by 5 bases and J by 5 bases, with 15 bases left in between. Germline lookup yields CDR1 SEHNR and CDR2 FQNEAQ (reference sequence). CDR3 sequence (DNA): TGTGCCAGCAGCCTAGGGGGGGCACTGGAGACCCAGTACTTC. Translating gives CASSLGGALETQYF.

This clonotype was counted between two and nine times. This chain connects TRBV2 to TRBJ2-1; 7 bases are a match to TRBD1. The CDR3 runs to 15 residues. V lost 2 bases, J lost 9 bases, and 10 bases stayed unmatched. CDR1 and CDR2 (germline): SNHLY, FYNNEI. Here the CDR3 DNA reads TGTGCCAGCAGTGAAAGAATGACAGGGCTTATTGAGCAGTTCTTC. This sequence encodes CASSERMTGLIEQFF.

This clonotype has ten or more counts. As DNA, the CDR3 is TGTGCCAGCAGCCACGGTCCAGCTGGCAATCAGCCCCAGCATTTT. It specifies CASSHGPAGNQPQHF. The V gene is TRBV3-1, the J gene TRBJ1-5; no clear D gene. CDR3 length: 15 residues. Germline V gives CDR1 LGHDT, CDR2 YNNKEL (reference sequence). Trimming pared 3 bases from V and 2 bases from J, leaving 11 bases between.

J is TRBJ2-3 and V is TRBV4-3; TRBD2 agrees at 8 bases. J gave up 6 bases and V 3 bases, and 14 bases lay outside the gene matches. The CDR3 loop spans 17 amino acids. Germline loops: CDR1 LGHNA, CDR2 YSLEER. CDR3 nucleotide sequence: TGCGCCAGCAGCCAGGATCGAAACGGACTAGCTGGCGATACGCAGTATTTT. Its protein product is CASSQDRNGLAGDTQYF.

This clonotype was seen repeatedly, ten times or more. The chain couples TRBV29-1 to TRBJ2-3, with D perhaps TRBD2 (7 bases). The CDR3 extends over 14 amino acids. The V and J ends lost 3 bases and 6 bases respectively, with 16 bases between them. The germline CDR1 and CDR2 sequences are SQVTM and ANQGSEA. Written as DNA, the CDR3 is TGCAGCGTTGAGGGGGGGCCAGGGGCGGATACGCAGTATTTT. Its protein is CSVEGGPGADTQYF.

V gene TRBV19 combines with J gene TRBJ2-6, with 7 positions matching TRBD1. The V segment lost 5 bases and the J segment 0 bases; nucleotides outside the gene matches: 4. The CDR3 consists of 16 residues. Germline V gene lookup returns CDR1 LNHDA and CDR2 SQIVND (reference sequence). The CDR3 DNA reads as TGTGCCAGTAGTCGACGGACAGGCTCTGGGGCCAACGTCCTGACTTTC. This translates into CASSRRTGSGANVLTF.

This clonotype has at least ten counts. Sequence at one end of the junction differs from germline and may be a read error. This rearrangement joins TRBV27 to TRBJ2-7, with a possible D match to TRBD2 (6 bases). The CDR3 covers 16 residues. Germline loops: CDR1 MNHEY, CDR2 SMNVEV (reference sequence). The CDR3 region is CASSYRSSQGGLEQYF. In DNA, the CDR3 is TGTGCCAGTAGTTATCGCTCTAGTCAGGGAGGACTCGAGCAGTACTTC.

This clonotype came up many times. V and J are TRBV7-6 and TRBJ1-5; the D is unclear. V was shortened by 5 bases and J by 7 bases, with 12 bases between the two germline ends. Germline CDR1 is SGHVS and CDR2 is FNYEAQ. The CDR3 covers 13 residues. CDR3 coding DNA: TGTGCCAGCAGCCCGAGGGTTGACCAGCCCCAGCATTTT. This codes for CASSPRVDQPQHF.

This clonotype has a handful of counts. The CDR3 protein is CASSPPTVAVPQHF. The DNA for the CDR3 is TGTGCCAGCTCACCGCCTACTGTGGCGGTGCCCCAGCATTTT. V and J are TRBV18 and TRBJ1-5; no firm D call. The CDR3 contains 14 residues. Deletions cut 3 bases from V and 9 bases from J, with 15 bases between. Germline CDR1 and CDR2: KGHSH and LQKENI.

This clonotype showed up many times. V gene TRBV12-5 combines with J gene TRBJ2-5, with 10 bases that match TRBD2. CDR1 LGHNT and CDR2 FRNRAP come from the germline V gene. V was pared by 8 bases and J by 0 bases, with 0 bases of the junction left unmatched. The CDR3 consists of 13 residues. In DNA form, the CDR3 reads TGTGCTAGTCTAGCGGGAGACCAAGAGACCCAGTACTTC. Encoded protein: CASLAGDQETQYF. Combining the CDR3 with reference TRBV12-5 and TRBJ2-5 gives the whole variable domain DARVTQTPRHKVTEMGQEVTMRCQPILGHNTVFWYRQTMMQGLELLAYFRNRAPLDDSGMPKDRFSAEMPDATLATLKIQPSEPRDSAVYFCASLAGDQETQYFGPGTRLLVL.

This clonotype was observed at least ten times. This chain joins TRBV6-5 and TRBJ2-7; 8 nucleotides line up with TRBD1. The CDR3 has 17 amino acids. J gave up 3 bases and V 4 bases, and 14 bases lay outside the gene matches. CDR1 and CDR2 (germline): MNHEY, SVGAGI. Here the CDR3 reads CASSSRQGPHLIYEQYF. The CDR3 bases are TGTGCCAGCAGTTCCCGACAGGGGCCTCACCTTATCTACGAGCAGTACTTC.

This clonotype was counted many times. The chain couples TRBV5-4 to TRBJ1-5; TRBD1 agrees at 9 bases. This CDR3 is 15 amino acids long. Germline CDR1 SGHNT, CDR2 YYREEE (reference sequence). V was clipped by 2 bases and J by 7 bases; unmatched bases: 7. The CDR3 loop reads CASSLQGAVVQPQHF. For the CDR3, the DNA is TGTGCCAGCAGCTTACAGGGGGCAGTTGTGCAGCCCCAGCATTTT.

This clonotype showed up many times. This chain links TRBV6-2 or TRBV6-3 with TRBJ2-7; 10 bases align to TRBD2. CDR1 MNHEY and CDR2 SVGEGT come from the germline V gene. The CDR3 contains 16 residues. Trimming took 6 bases from V and 1 from J; bases not matched to a gene: 9. CDR3 bases: TGTGCCAGCAGACCGCTTAGCGGGAGGTATTCCTACGAGCAGTACTTC. Protein: CASRPLSGRYSYEQYF.

This clonotype was seen ten or more times. The chain combines TRBV6-1 with TRBJ2-3; D tentatively reads TRBD1 or TRBD2 (5 bases each). The germline CDR1 and CDR2 sequences are MNHNS and SASEGT. The CDR3 length is 14 residues. V shed 4 bases and J shed 3 bases, with 11 bases lying between them. The CDR3 is CASSVGARTDTQYF. DNA of the CDR3: TGTGCCAGCAGTGTCGGGGCTAGAACAGATACGCAGTATTTT.

This clonotype was counted ten times or more. The chain joins TRBV4-1 to TRBJ2-4; 8 bases are a match to TRBD1. J gave up 6 bases and V 5 bases, and 9 bases lay outside the gene matches. This CDR3 contains 15 residues. Per germline, CDR1 MGHRA and CDR2 YSYEKL. This CDR3 is CASSSVRGRVNIQYF. The CDR3 DNA sequence: TGCGCCAGCAGCTCAGTCAGGGGGCGAGTAAACATTCAGTACTTC.

This chain uses TRBV25-1 with TRBJ2-5; D is unclear. CDR1 and CDR2 (germline): MGHDK, SYGVNS. CDR3 length: 12 residues. V lost 4 bases, J lost 5 bases, and 8 bases lay in between. This CDR3 reads CASSGLGETQYF. CDR3 coding DNA: TGTGCCAGCAGTGGCTTGGGGGAGACCCAGTACTTC. Complete variable domain (other parts from reference TRBV25-1 and TRBJ2-5): EADIYQTPRYLVIGTGKKITLECSQTMGHDKMYWYQQDPGMELHLIHYSYGVNSTEKGDLSSESTVSRIRTEHFPLTLESARPSHTSQYLCASSGLGETQYFGPGTRLLVL.

The table lists this clonotype with a few counts. The chain recombines TRBV27 with TRBJ2-7, with 11 positions matching TRBD2. CDR1 is MNHEY and CDR2 is SMNVEV in the germline V gene (reference sequence). V dropped 1 base and J dropped 2; count of bases not matched to a gene: 4. CDR3 length: 16 amino acids. The CDR3 is CASSLLRLAGPYEQYF. The CDR3 nucleotides read TGTGCCAGCAGTTTATTGAGACTAGCGGGACCCTACGAGCAGTACTTC.

This clonotype was counted many times. The rearrangement uses TRBV4-2 and TRBJ2-1, with D perhaps matching TRBD2 (6 bases). Germline V CDR1 and CDR2: LGHNA, YNFKEQ. The CDR3 totals 13 residues. V dropped 3 bases and J dropped 7 bases, with 10 bases sitting between them. CDR3 residues: CASSHSGRNEQFF. The CDR3 DNA reads as TGTGCCAGCAGCCATTCAGGGAGGAATGAGCAGTTCTTC.

This chain links TRBV4-2 with TRBJ2-4; D is ambiguous. V lost 8 bases, J lost 0 bases, and 20 bases lay in between. The CDR3 extends over 17 amino acids. CDR1 LGHNA and CDR2 YNFKEQ come from the germline V gene. In DNA, the CDR3 is TGTGCCAGCGGCCCCTTGACCCTAGGGCTAGCCAAAAACATTCAGTACTTC. It yields the protein CASGPLTLGLAKNIQYF.

This clonotype was seen repeatedly, ten times or more. V usage is TRBV20-1 and J usage is TRBJ1-1, with 10 bases aligning to TRBD1. The length of the CDR3 is 14 residues. V lost 4 bases, J lost 5 bases, and 7 bases stayed unmatched. Germline V gene data show CDR1 as DFQATT and CDR2 as SNEGSKA (reference sequence). CDR3 nucleotides: TGCAGTGCTACGGGACAGGGGAAGAGAACTGAAGCTTTCTTT. This encodes CSATGQGKRTEAFF.

This clonotype has ten or more counts. V gene TRBV11-2 combines with J gene TRBJ1-5; D gene ambiguous. Germline V gene sequence: CDR1 SGHAT, CDR2 FQNNGV. There are 13 residues in the CDR3. The V end was cut by 1 base, the J end by 7 bases, with 8 bases between. The CDR3 DNA follows: TGTGCCAGCAGCTTAGCGGGAGAACAGCCCCAGCATTTT. This codes for CASSLAGEQPQHF.

This clonotype was counted at least ten times. The chain recombines TRBV6-1 with TRBJ2-3, with TRBD2 identical over 13 bases. The CDR3 sequence is 18 residues long. The junction had 10 bases not matched to a gene; V was cut back by 5 bases and J by 2 bases. Germline CDR1 MNHNS, CDR2 SASEGT. CDR3 sequence (DNA): TGTGCCAGCAGTCTTAGGACTAGCGGGAGTCTAAACACAGATACGCAGTATTTT. The encoded protein is CASSLRTSGSLNTDTQYF.

The sample holds many counts of this clonotype. The V and J genes are TRBV20-1 and TRBJ2-3; 8 nucleotides agree with TRBD2. The CDR3 is 18 residues long. J was trimmed by 0 bases and V by 0 bases; bases with no gene match: 11. CDR1 and CDR2 (germline): DFQATT, SNEGSKA (reference sequence). The CDR3, as DNA: TGCAGTGCTAGAGATTTAACTAGCGGAGTCCGAAGCACAGATACGCAGTATTTT. Translating gives CSARDLTSGVRSTDTQYF.

This clonotype was seen a single time. The V call is TRBV29-1, the J call TRBJ2-3; 7 nucleotides agree with TRBD1. V lost 6 bases to trimming and J lost 0 bases; unmatched junction nucleotides: 6. This CDR3 is 14 amino acids long. The germline gives CDR1 SQVTM, CDR2 ANQGSEA. The CDR3 reads CSVASDRSTDTQYF. The CDR3 bases are TGCAGCGTCGCGTCGGACAGGAGCACAGATACGCAGTATTTT.